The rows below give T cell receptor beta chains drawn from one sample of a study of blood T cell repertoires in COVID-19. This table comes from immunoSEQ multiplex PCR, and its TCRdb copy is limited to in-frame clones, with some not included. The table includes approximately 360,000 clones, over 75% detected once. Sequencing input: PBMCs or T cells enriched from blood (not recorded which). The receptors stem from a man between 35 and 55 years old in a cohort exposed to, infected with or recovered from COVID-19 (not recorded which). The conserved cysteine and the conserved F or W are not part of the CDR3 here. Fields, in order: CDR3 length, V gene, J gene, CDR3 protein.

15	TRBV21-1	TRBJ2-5	ASSGRDRQSYGETQY
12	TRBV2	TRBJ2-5	ASSDQGGWETQY
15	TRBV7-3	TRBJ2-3	ASRDPGLAGSPDTQY
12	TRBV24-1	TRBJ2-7	ATSGLAASGEQY
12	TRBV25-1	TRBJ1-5	ASSDQHSNQPQH
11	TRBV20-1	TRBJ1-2	SASDSSRYGYT
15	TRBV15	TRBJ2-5	ATSREASGSPQETQY
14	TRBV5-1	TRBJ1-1	ASSLAIGTGNTEAF
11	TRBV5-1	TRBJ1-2	ASSGTGTYGYT
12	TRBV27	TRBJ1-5	ASSLQGGNQPQH
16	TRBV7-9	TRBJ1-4	ASSLVLAGDATNEKLF
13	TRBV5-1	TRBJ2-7	ASSLGDIHIYEQY
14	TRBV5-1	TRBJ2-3	ASSAPYMASTDTQY
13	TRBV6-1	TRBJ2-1	AISGTSGRYNEQF
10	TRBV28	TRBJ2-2	ASSLRGVELF
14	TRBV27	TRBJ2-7	ASSLSPGQGTYEQY
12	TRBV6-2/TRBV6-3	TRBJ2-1	ASSAGQDYNEQF
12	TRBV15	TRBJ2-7	ATSRVRQIYEQY
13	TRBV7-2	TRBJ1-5	ASSQGRQSAQPQH
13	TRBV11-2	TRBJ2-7	ASSTPGQGSYEQY
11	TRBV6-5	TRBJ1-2	ASTPGQLYGYT
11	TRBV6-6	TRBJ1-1	ASIREGGTEAF
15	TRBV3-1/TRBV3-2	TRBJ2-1	ASSQEIGLAGRNEQF
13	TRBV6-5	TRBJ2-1	ASKTGTSGYNEQF
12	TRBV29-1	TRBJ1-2	SVDFGQGNYGYT
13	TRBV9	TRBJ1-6	ASSPGQTTNSPLH
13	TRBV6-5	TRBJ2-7	ASSLGLAGSYEQY
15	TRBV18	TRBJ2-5	ASSPPGSSGYQETQY
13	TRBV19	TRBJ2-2	ASSISQGGGGELF
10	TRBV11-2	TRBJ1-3	ASSSLLRTIY
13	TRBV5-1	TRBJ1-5	ASSLQPSGGQPQH
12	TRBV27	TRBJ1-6	ASQAGTLNSPLH
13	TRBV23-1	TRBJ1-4	ASSQSGSPGEKLF
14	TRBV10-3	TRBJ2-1	AISTRVGSSVNEQF
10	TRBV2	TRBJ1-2	ASSDGPYGYT
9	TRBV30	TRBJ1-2	AWRLNYGYT
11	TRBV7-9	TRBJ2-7	ASSSIRTYEQY
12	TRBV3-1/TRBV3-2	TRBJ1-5	ASSHGGGNQPQH
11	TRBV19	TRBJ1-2	ASSMGRTDGYT
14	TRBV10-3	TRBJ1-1	AISDRGDTVNTEAF
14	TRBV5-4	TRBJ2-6	ASSLQGLTGANVLT
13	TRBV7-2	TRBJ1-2	ASSYQVVGTVSYT
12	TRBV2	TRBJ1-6	ASTGQGANSPLH
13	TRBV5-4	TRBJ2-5	ASSLPGTGGETQY
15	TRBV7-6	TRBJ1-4	ASSAGQGAATNEKLF
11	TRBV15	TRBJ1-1	ATSRVQGTEAF
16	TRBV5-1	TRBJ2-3	ASSLASGSSVSTDTQY
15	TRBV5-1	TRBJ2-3	ASSFYPASGSSDTQY
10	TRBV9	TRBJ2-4	ASSGDLNIQY
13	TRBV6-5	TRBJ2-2	ASRRLAGSTGELF
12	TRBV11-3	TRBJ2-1	ASSKGSSYNEQF
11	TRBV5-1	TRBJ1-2	ASSLNVGDGYT
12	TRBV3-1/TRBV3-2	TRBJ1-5	ASSPTGEYQPQH
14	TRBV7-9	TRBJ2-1	ASSLARGQGGNEQF
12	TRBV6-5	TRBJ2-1	ASSYRETYNEQF
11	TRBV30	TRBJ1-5	AWQGQGNQPQH
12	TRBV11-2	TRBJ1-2	ASSFTGANYGYT
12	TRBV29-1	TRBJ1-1	SVLRLTQNTEAF
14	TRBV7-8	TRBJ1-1	ASSHRGRRANTEAF